This TCR beta chain derives from a study of vaccination effects on CD4 cells after COVID-19. Study-wide results and limits: Whether induced by infection or by vaccine, clones showed marked clonal contraction late after vaccination.

Clones were read by immunoSEQ multiplex PCR, and TCRdb kept only the in-frame ones, dropping some. Seen here are more than 50,000 clones, roughly 79% observed once, and the top ten hold under 3%. The CDR3 is 14 residues long. Germline loops: CDR1 LNHDA, CDR2 SQIVND (reference sequence). V shed 4 bases and J shed 0 bases, with 9 bases lying between them. Antigen-specific CD4+ T cells expanded by the ViraFEST assay with viral peptide pools were then sequenced. CD4+ T cells were isolated after about eleven days of culture. About this clone: Its antigen remains unknown.

The V gene is TRBV19, the J gene TRBJ1-1; D gene ambiguous. This specimen was CD4+ T cells from PBMCs cultured with HCoV-229E spike peptides, taken before COVID-19 vaccination. The clonotype comes from a human donor who received a COVID-19 vaccine. The DNA of the CDR3 is TGTGCCAGTAGTAGGTCCGTCATGAACACTGAAGCTTTCTTT. Protein sequence: CASSRSVMNTEAFF.